These T cell receptor beta chains were read from a single sample in a study of regulatory T cells in long-lasting Graves disease. Each CDR3 protein gets one entry after TCRdb re-called the multiplex PCR reads with MiXCR. The sample lists around 500,000 distinct CDR3 sequences; more than 15% were seen once. This sample was also put to use in a study of T cells in Graves' hyperthyroidism and ophthalmopathy.

Sequencing was performed on peripheral blood mononuclear cells (PBMCs), taken at new diagnosis, from a patient treated with antithyroid drugs. These receptors were obtained from a woman aged 35 to 60 with Graves disease. Both conserved end residues are part of each CDR3. The D gene is left open where the match is weak. Rows give clone size only sometimes, using once, few, many, or a class for an expanded clone.

.,TRBD2,TRBJ2-1,TRBV18,CASSPRGLAGGRRSYNEQFF,TGTGCCAGCTCACCACGGGGACTAGCGGGGGGCCGCCGCTCCTACAATGAGCAGTTCTTC
many,.,TRBJ2-3,TRBV29-1,CSVDLWQGKYWADTQYF,TGCAGCGTTGACTTGTGGCAGGGGAAGTATTGGGCAGATACGCAGTATTTT
many,TRBD1,TRBJ1-1,TRBV6-1,CASSAQGMNTEAFF,TGTGCCAGCAGTGCACAGGGGATGAACACTGAAGCTTTCTTT
many,.,TRBJ2-7,TRBV20-1,CSARSTSNYEQYF,TGCAGTGCTAGGTCGACAAGTAACTACGAGCAGTACTTC
few,TRBD1,TRBJ1-5,TRBV7-2,CASRPPGQGTQPQHF,TGTGCCAGCAGACCGCCGGGACAGGGAACTCAGCCCCAGCATTTT
many,TRBD1,TRBJ1-3,TRBV11-2,CASSLDRVGNTIYF,TGTGCCAGCAGCTTGGACAGGGTTGGAAACACCATATATTTT
few,TRBD2,TRBJ2-7,TRBV20-1,CSAGGVRELEYF,TGCAGTGCCGGGGGGGTGAGGGAGTTGGAGTACTTC
few,.,TRBJ1-3,TRBV19,CASRVGRGENTIYF,TGTGCCAGTAGAGTCGGCAGGGGTGAAAACACCATATATTTT
few,TRBD2,TRBJ2-3,TRBV20-1,CSARTPLAGGSTDTQYF,TGCAGTGCTAGAACTCCCTTAGCGGGGGGATCCACAGATACGCAGTATTTT
.,TRBD2,TRBJ2-7,TRBV20-1,CSARPSGRVWDYEQYF,TGCAGTGCTAGACCGAGCGGGAGGGTTTGGGATTACGAGCAGTACTTC
.,TRBD2,TRBJ2-1,TRBV2,CASSRTSGTYNEQFF,TGTGCCAGCAGTCGGACTAGCGGGACGTACAATGAGCAGTTCTTC
few,TRBD1,TRBJ2-2,TRBV13,CASSSGQVGELFF,TGTGCCAGCAGCTCGGGACAGGTTGGGGAGCTGTTTTTT
many,.,TRBJ1-5,TRBV12-3/TRBV12-4,CASSLSGLSNQPQHF,TGTGCCAGCAGTTTATCCGGGTTGAGCAATCAGCCCCAGCATTTT
many,.,TRBJ2-3,TRBV2,CASSESVPRTADTQYF,TGTGCCAGCAGTGAATCGGTCCCTAGAACGGCAGATACGCAGTATTTT
many,.,TRBJ2-3,TRBV5-1,CASSLGGRPSTDTQYF,TGCGCCAGCAGCTTGGGGGGACGGCCCAGCACAGATACGCAGTATTTT
.,TRBD1,TRBJ1-1,TRBV19,CATSDRSNTEAFF,TGTGCCACCTCGGACAGGTCGAACACTGAAGCTTTCTTT
few,TRBD1,TRBJ2-1,TRBV9,CASSIPHRGQGNEQFF,TGTGCCAGCAGCATCCCTCACAGGGGACAGGGGAATGAGCAGTTCTTC
.,TRBD1,TRBJ1-1,TRBV5-1,CASSPRTGPHTEAFF,TGCGCCAGCAGCCCTAGGACAGGACCGCACACTGAAGCTTTCTTT
few,.,TRBJ1-4,TRBV18,CASSPWGTTNEKLFF,TGTGCCAGCTCACCCTGGGGCACAACTAATGAAAAACTGTTTTTT
few,TRBD1,TRBJ1-1,TRBV6-1,CASSGDSAPRVEAFF,TGTGCCAGCAGTGGGGACAGCGCCCCGAGGGTGGAAGCTTTCTTT
many,.,TRBJ2-7,TRBV6-1,CASSEWAAYEQYF,TGTGCCAGCAGTGAATGGGCAGCCTACGAGCAGTACTTC
.,.,TRBJ1-1,TRBV7-9,CASSLGTPGTEAFF,TGTGCCAGCAGCTTAGGTACCCCAGGGACTGAAGCTTTCTTT
.,TRBD1,TRBJ2-5,TRBV7-7,CASSLGTAEETQYF,TGTGCTAGCAGCCTCGGGACAGCCGAAGAGACCCAGTACTTC
.,.,TRBJ2-2,TRBV6-1,CASRSTGGELFF,TGTGCCAGCAGGTCCACCGGCGGGGAGCTGTTTTTT
.,TRBD1,TRBJ2-7,TRBV4-2,CASSQVGDRTYEQYF,TGTGCCAGCAGCCAAGTCGGGGACAGGACCTACGAGCAGTACTTC
few,TRBD1,TRBJ2-5,TRBV5-4,CASSFGTGVQETQYF,TGTGCCAGCAGCTTTGGGACAGGGGTGCAAGAGACCCAGTACTTC
many,.,TRBJ2-1,TRBV4-1,CASSQVQMGNEQFF,TGCGCCAGCAGCCAAGTCCAGATGGGGAATGAGCAGTTCTTC
many,TRBD1,TRBJ2-5,TRBV5-6,CASSYRGQETQYF,TGTGCCAGCAGCTACAGGGGGCAAGAGACCCAGTACTTC
few,.,TRBJ2-4,TRBV3-1,CASSLVAGLQYF,TGTGCCAGCAGCCTCGTTGCGGGGCTTCAGTACTTC
many,TRBD2,TRBJ2-3,TRBV2,CATLSPRREGDTQYF,TGTGCCACCCTATCACCGCGGCGGGAGGGGGATACGCAGTATTTT
.,.,TRBJ1-1,TRBV20-1,CSARQPEMNTEAFF,TGCAGTGCTCGACAGCCAGAAATGAACACTGAAGCTTTCTTT
.,.,TRBJ2-7,TRBV18,CASSPPAPGNYEQYF,TGTGCCAGCTCACCGCCAGCGCCCGGTAACTACGAGCAGTACTTC
many,.,TRBJ1-2,TRBV29-1,CSVGRDANYGYTF,TGCAGCGTTGGGAGGGACGCCAACTATGGCTACACCTTC
many,TRBD2,TRBJ2-1,TRBV11-3,CASSSRQRGEVYNEQFF,TGTGCCAGCAGCTCGAGACAGCGGGGGGAGGTATACAATGAGCAGTTCTTC
many,.,TRBJ1-1,TRBV4-1,CASSQVLVITEAFF,TGCGCCAGCAGCCAAGTCTTAGTAATAACTGAAGCTTTCTTT
few,TRBD1,TRBJ1-2,TRBV14,CASSPAGQGNYGYTF,TGTGCCAGCAGCCCAGCTGGACAGGGGAACTATGGCTACACCTTC
.,.,TRBJ2-1,TRBV9,CASSVQGSGYNEQFF,TGTGCCAGCAGCGTACAGGGGTCAGGCTACAATGAGCAGTTCTTC
.,.,TRBJ1-1,TRBV20-1,CSAPAAGVNTEAFF,TGCAGTGCCCCTGCGGCAGGAGTGAACACTGAAGCTTTCTTT
.,TRBD1,TRBJ1-3,TRBV5-1,CASSSSGTVFSGNTIYF,TGCGCCAGCAGCTCTTCCGGGACAGTTTTCTCTGGAAACACCATATATTTT
few,.,TRBJ2-5,TRBV24-1,CATSDSSNQETQYF,TGTGCCACCAGTGATAGCAGCAATCAAGAGACCCAGTACTTC
.,TRBD1,TRBJ1-1,TRBV29-1,CSVETPGGRIEAFF,TGCAGCGTTGAAACTCCAGGGGGTAGGATTGAAGCTTTCTTT
many,TRBD1,TRBJ1-2,TRBV12-3/TRBV12-4,CASSSAGGKGYTF,TGTGCCAGCAGTTCAGCAGGGGGTAAAGGCTACACCTTC
.,.,TRBJ1-2,TRBV12-3/TRBV12-4,CARSLVGDDGYTF,TGTGCCCGCAGTTTAGTAGGGGATGACGGCTACACCTTC
many,TRBD1,TRBJ2-1,TRBV7-9,CASSLASGQYNEQFF,TGTGCCAGCAGCTTAGCTTCGGGACAGTACAATGAGCAGTTCTTC
many,TRBD1,TRBJ1-2,TRBV2,CASSEASHPTGTNYGYTF,TGTGCCAGCAGTGAAGCGTCCCACCCGACAGGGACTAACTATGGCTACACCTTC
few,.,TRBJ2-7,TRBV11-3,CASSWEWGSFEQYF,TGTGCCAGCAGCTGGGAGTGGGGCTCCTTCGAGCAGTACTTC
few,.,TRBJ2-3,TRBV18,CASSPRGDNTDTQYF,TGTGCCAGCTCACCACGTGGGGACAACACAGATACGCAGTATTTT
many,.,TRBJ1-2,TRBV7-2,CASSLEPGGENGYTF,TGTGCCAGCAGCTTAGAACCCGGGGGCGAGAATGGCTACACCTTC
.,.,TRBJ1-2,TRBV20-1,CSAPPPERYSGYTF,TGCAGTGCTCCTCCGCCGGAAAGATATTCTGGCTACACCTTC
many,.,TRBJ1-1,TRBV12-3/TRBV12-4,CASSPTALNTEAFF,TGTGCCAGCAGCCCGACAGCCTTGAACACTGAAGCTTTCTTT
.,.,TRBJ2-1,TRBV19,CASSIRQSNKQFF,TGTGCCAGTAGTATCAGGCAGAGCAATAAGCAGTTCTTC
few,TRBD1,TRBJ1-6,TRBV10-1,CASSYDRGFSPLHF,TGCGCCAGCAGTTACGACAGGGGGTTTTCACCCCTCCACTTT
many,.,TRBJ2-7,TRBV2,CATGQGYSYEQYF,TGTGCCACCGGCCAGGGATATTCGTACGAGCAGTACTTC
many,.,TRBJ2-2,TRBV20-1,CSARDGWRGPNTGELFF,TGCAGTGCTAGAGACGGATGGCGAGGACCAAACACCGGGGAGCTGTTTTTT
.,TRBD2,TRBJ2-1,TRBV4-1,CASLGTSGPNEQFF,TGCGCCAGCCTCGGGACTAGCGGGCCCAATGAGCAGTTCTTC
few,.,TRBJ2-7,TRBV20-1,CSAISGGASSYEQYF,TGCAGTGCTATTAGTGGCGGGGCGAGCTCCTACGAGCAGTACTTC
few,.,TRBJ1-4,TRBV27,CTSRQLANEKLFF,TGTACCAGCCGCCAACTGGCTAATGAAAAACTGTTTTTT